This T cell receptor beta chain was retrieved from a study of naive and memory T cell subsets. Findings of the study overall: Clonotypes here are unpaired alpha or beta chain sequences.

V was pared by 0 bases and J by 3 bases, with 8 bases between. This CDR3 has 14 residues. Germline assignment: CDR1 LGHNA and CDR2 YSLEER. An equimolar mix of two oligonucleotides served as the beta constant-region primer for TRBC1 and TRBC2. Ligated cDNA was amplified by four rounds of PCR with nested alpha and beta constant-region primers and SP2. MiXCR, run by TCRdb on the UMI-ligation and nested PCR reads, gives a single entry per CDR3 protein. The sample contains tens of thousands of distinct CDR3 sequences, 8.5% to 10% of which appear only once. The sample holds a few counts of this clonotype. Its antigen is unknown.

The chain uses TRBV4-3 and TRBJ2-5; perhaps TRBD2 as D (6 bases). The source is a human donor in good health. Sequenced sample: central memory CD8+ T cells from blood. CDR3 residues: CASSQDWGEETQYF. CDR3 DNA sequence: TGCGCCAGCAGCCAAGATTGGGGGGAAGAGACCCAGTACTTC.